A single sample gave rise to the 20 T cell receptor beta chains below, sequenced in a study of blood T cell repertoires in COVID-19. Here immunoSEQ multiplex PCR was the method, and the copy in TCRdb shows in-frame clones only, minus some. Among under 150,000 clones listed, around 89% were seen once. The sequenced material came from peripheral blood. The receptors derive from a man aged 50-60 years with active or convalescent COVID-19.

The chain uses TRBV6-5 and TRBJ2-7; 12 bases match TRBD2. In germline, CDR1 is MNHEY, CDR2 SVGAGI. Unmatched junction bases numbered 5, after V lost 6 bases and J lost 2 bases. This CDR3 region has 15 residues. As DNA, the CDR3 is TGTGCCAGCAGCAAGACTAGCGGGAGCCCCTACGAGCAGTACTTC. Residues: CASSKTSGSPYEQYF.

This clone was picked up one time. This rearrangement joins TRBV27 to TRBJ1-2, with D perhaps matching TRBD1 (5 bases). CDR3 length: 14 amino acids. CDR1 is MNHEY, CDR2 SMNVEV, per germline (reference sequence). Trimming left V 5 bases short and J 2 bases short, with 12 bases between. Written as DNA, the CDR3 is TGTGCCAGCAGTATGACAGCAACCAACTATGGCTACACCTTC. It yields the protein CASSMTATNYGYTF.

This clone was recorded a few times. The CDR3 loop reads CASRPGRQGSGNTIYF. As DNA, the CDR3 is TGTGCCAGTAGACCCGGAAGACAGGGCTCTGGAAACACCATATATTTT. This chain joins TRBV19 and TRBJ1-3; the match to TRBD1 covers 7 bases. Per germline, CDR1 LNHDA and CDR2 SQIVND (reference sequence). This CDR3 is 16 amino acids long. V was pared by 6 bases and J by 0 bases, with 8 bases of the junction left unmatched.

V gene TRBV21-1 combines with J gene TRBJ1-6; the D call in the table, TRBD1, was not verified against the DNA. TRBV21-1 is recorded as a pseudogene. The CDR3 runs to 16 residues. CDR3 coding DNA: TGTGCCAGCAGCAAACGAAGACAGGGGGATAATTCACCCCTCCACTTT. As protein: CASSKRRQGDNSPLHF.

The chain uses TRBV7-2 and TRBJ2-2, with 11 bases aligning to TRBD2. V lost 5 bases to trimming and J lost 2 bases; unmatched junction nucleotides: 7. CDR3 length equals 17 residues. The germline V gene has CDR1 SGHTA and CDR2 FQGNSA. This chain's CDR3 is CASSLEGTSGNTGELFF. The CDR3 DNA reads TGTGCCAGCAGCCTGGAAGGGACTAGCGGAAACACCGGGGAGCTGTTTTTT.

The sample holds one count of this clone. This chain connects TRBV6-2 or TRBV6-3 to TRBJ1-1, with D unclear. The germline gives CDR1 MNHEY, CDR2 SVGEGT. This CDR3 is built from 15 residues. Trimming removed 7 bases from V and 4 bases from J, with 19 bases in between. CDR3 residues: CASIPEVPEGTEAFF. The DNA for the CDR3 is TGTGCCAGCATCCCTGAAGTACCAGAGGGCACTGAAGCTTTCTTT.

V and J are TRBV5-1 and TRBJ2-7; 9 bases agree with TRBD2. CDR1 and CDR2 from the germline V gene are SGHRS and YFSETQ. This CDR3 comprises 15 residues. V gave up 4 bases and J gave up 2 bases; unmatched junction bases: 7. The CDR3: CASSPSSGEAYEQYF. The CDR3 DNA sequence: TGCGCCAGCAGCCCATCTAGCGGGGAAGCCTACGAGCAGTACTTC.

The chain is built from TRBV29-1 and TRBJ1-2; 7 nucleotides line up with TRBD1. With V trimmed by 7 bases and J by 4 bases, 9 bases remained unmatched. The CDR3 spans 13 residues. CDR1 and CDR2 from the germline V gene are SQVTM and ANQGSEA. CDR3 nucleotide sequence: TGCAGCGCAAATGTTAGGGACAGCTATGGCTACACCTTC. It encodes CSANVRDSYGYTF.

This rearrangement joins TRBV6-5 to TRBJ1-2; TRBD1 aligns across 7 bases. The germline gives CDR1 MNHEY, CDR2 SVGAGI. V trimming: 6 bases; J trimming: 3 bases; junction bases outside the gene matches: 10. The CDR3 extends over 15 amino acids. The CDR3 reads CASRQGVMVDYGYTF. The CDR3 DNA is TGTGCCAGCAGGCAGGGGGTTATGGTCGACTATGGCTACACCTTC.

This sequence joins TRBV24-1 and TRBJ2-1; a weak D match, TRBD1 (6 bases). V lost 5 bases to trimming and J lost 0 bases, with 13 bases between them. The length of the CDR3 is 16 residues. Germline loops: CDR1 KGHDR, CDR2 SFDVKD. Here the CDR3 DNA reads TGTGCCACCAGTGGGACCGAGGACAGCTCCTACAATGAGCAGTTCTTC. Amino acid sequence: CATSGTEDSSYNEQFF.

This chain links TRBV21-1 with TRBJ2-7; the D call in the table, TRBD2, was not verified against the DNA. TRBV21-1 is designated a pseudogene. The CDR3 extends over 17 amino acids. CDR3 residues: CASSKEASAIPRTKQYF. CDR3 bases: TGTGCCAGCAGCAAAGAGGCTAGCGCGATACCCCGAACCAAGCAGTACTTC.

The chain carries TRBV4-2 and TRBJ2-3, with 12 bases that match TRBD2. J gave up 6 bases and V 4 bases, and 8 bases lay outside the gene matches. The CDR3 runs 16 residues. Germline V gene lookup returns CDR1 LGHNA and CDR2 YNFKEQ. The CDR3 region is CASSLRLAGAIDTQYF. DNA for the CDR3: TGTGCCAGCAGCCTCCGACTAGCGGGGGCTATTGATACGCAGTATTTT.

This clone was picked up one time. The chain carries TRBV6-5 and TRBJ1-2; D ambiguous. Between the trimmed V and J ends, which lost 2 bases and 5 bases, there was a span of 9 bases. CDR3 size: 13 residues. Germline V gives CDR1 MNHEY, CDR2 SVGAGI. The CDR3 DNA reads as TGTGCCAGCAGTTACGACAACCGTTATGGCTACACCTTC. This gives the protein CASSYDNRYGYTF.

This chain uses TRBV19 with TRBJ1-2; D remains ambiguous. V lost 5 bases to trimming and J lost 3 bases, with 10 bases between them. This CDR3 spans 13 amino acids. CDR1 and CDR2 (germline): LNHDA, SQIVND (reference sequence). As DNA, the CDR3 is TGTGCCAGTAGTTTAGGGCGGGACTATGGCTACACCTTC. Its protein is CASSLGRDYGYTF.

The rearrangement links TRBV6-5 to TRBJ2-3; TRBD2 might be the D (5 bases). This CDR3 contains 16 residues. V lost 0 bases and J 3 bases, leaving 13 bases between the germline ends. Per the germline V gene, CDR1 is MNHEY and CDR2 is SVGAGI. The CDR3 here is CASSYSPGRGTDTQYF. In DNA form, the CDR3 reads TGTGCCAGCAGTTACTCGCCGGGTCGGGGAACAGATACGCAGTATTTT.

This chain connects TRBV9 to TRBJ2-3; D not certain. The CDR3 contains 14 residues. The V gene's germline CDR1 is SGDLS and CDR2 YYNGEE. V was trimmed by 0 bases and J by 0 bases, leaving 5 bases between them. This CDR3 reads CASSVGSSTDTQYF. CDR3 DNA sequence: TGTGCCAGCAGCGTAGGTTCTAGCACAGATACGCAGTATTTT.

This clone was counted only a few times. V gene TRBV5-4 combines with J gene TRBJ1-4, with 8 bases identical to TRBD1. The CDR3 runs to 16 residues. Germline CDR1 and CDR2: SGHNT and YYREEE (reference sequence). V shed 4 bases and J 0 bases; nucleotides not matched to a gene: 5. The CDR3 DNA follows: TGTGCCAGCAGCGCGACAGGGGACGCAACTAATGAAAAACTGTTTTTT. It encodes CASSATGDATNEKLFF.

This clone was recorded a few times. The chain employs TRBV5-1 and TRBJ2-7, with D perhaps TRBD1 (6 bases). The CDR3 spans 15 residues. V lost 4 bases and J lost 0, with 14 bases in between. CDR1 and CDR2 (germline): SGHRS, YFSETQ. The CDR3 sequence is CASSQTGKISYEQYF. DNA for the CDR3: TGCGCCAGCAGCCAAACAGGGAAAATCTCCTACGAGCAGTACTTC.

V is TRBV7-9 and J is TRBJ2-4, with D perhaps matching TRBD2 (7 bases). Germline loops: CDR1 SEHNR, CDR2 FQNEAQ (reference sequence). The germline V and J ends were trimmed by 5 bases and 1 base, with 15 bases remaining between them. The CDR3 has 16 amino acids. The CDR3 reads CASSPRGGNAKNIQYF. For the CDR3, the DNA is TGTGCCAGCAGCCCAAGGGGGGGAAACGCCAAAAACATTCAGTACTTC.

J is TRBJ2-2 and V is TRBV10-3, with 11 bases matching TRBD2. The CDR3 runs to 17 residues. V lost 3 bases to trimming and J lost 5 bases; unmatched junction nucleotides: 8. Germline loops: CDR1 ENHRY, CDR2 SYGVKD. The CDR3 region has the DNA TGTGCCATCAGTGAAACTAGCGGGGGCTACCTAACCGGGGAGCTGTTTTTT. Encoded protein: CAISETSGGYLTGELFF.